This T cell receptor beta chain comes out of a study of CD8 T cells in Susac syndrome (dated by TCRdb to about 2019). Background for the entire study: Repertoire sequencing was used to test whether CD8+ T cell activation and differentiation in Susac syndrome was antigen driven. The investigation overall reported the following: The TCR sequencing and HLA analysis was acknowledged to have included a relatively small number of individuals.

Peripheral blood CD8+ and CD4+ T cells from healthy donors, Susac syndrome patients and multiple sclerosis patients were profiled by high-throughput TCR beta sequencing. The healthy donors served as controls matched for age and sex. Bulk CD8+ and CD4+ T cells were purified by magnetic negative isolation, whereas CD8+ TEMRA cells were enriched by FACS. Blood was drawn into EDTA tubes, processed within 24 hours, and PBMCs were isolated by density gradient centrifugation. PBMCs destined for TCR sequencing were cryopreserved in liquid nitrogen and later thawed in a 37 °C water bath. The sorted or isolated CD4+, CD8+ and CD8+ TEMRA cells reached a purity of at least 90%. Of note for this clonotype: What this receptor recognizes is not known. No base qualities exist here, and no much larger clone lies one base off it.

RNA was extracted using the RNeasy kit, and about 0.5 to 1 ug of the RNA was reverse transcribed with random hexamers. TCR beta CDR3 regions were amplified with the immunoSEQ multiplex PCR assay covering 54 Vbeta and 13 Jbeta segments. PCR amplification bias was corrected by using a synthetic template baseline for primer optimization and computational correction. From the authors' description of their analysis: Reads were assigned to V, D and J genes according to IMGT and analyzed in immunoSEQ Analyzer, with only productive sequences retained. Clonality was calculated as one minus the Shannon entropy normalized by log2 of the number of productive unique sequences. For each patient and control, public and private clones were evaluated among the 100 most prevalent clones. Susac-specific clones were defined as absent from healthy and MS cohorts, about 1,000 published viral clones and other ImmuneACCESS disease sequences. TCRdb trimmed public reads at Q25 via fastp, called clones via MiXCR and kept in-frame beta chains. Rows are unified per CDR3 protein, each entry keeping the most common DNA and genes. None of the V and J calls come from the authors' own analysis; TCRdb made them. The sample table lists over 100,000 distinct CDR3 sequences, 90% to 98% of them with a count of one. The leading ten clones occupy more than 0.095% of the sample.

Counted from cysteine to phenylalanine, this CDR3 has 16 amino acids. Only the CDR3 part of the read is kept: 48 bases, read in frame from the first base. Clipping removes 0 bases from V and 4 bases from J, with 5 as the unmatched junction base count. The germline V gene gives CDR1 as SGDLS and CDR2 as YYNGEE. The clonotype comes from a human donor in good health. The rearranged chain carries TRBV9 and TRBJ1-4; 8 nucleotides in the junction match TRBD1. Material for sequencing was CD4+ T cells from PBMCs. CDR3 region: CASSVAPQGGNEKLFF. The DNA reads TGTGCCAGCAGCGTAGCCCCACAGGGGGGTAATGAAAAACTGTTTTTT.